This T cell receptor beta chain was sequenced for a study of CD8 T cells in ankylosing spondylitis. Whole-study findings and limits: The study looked at matched synovial fluid samples from ankylosing spondylitis patients. Disease-linked clones were reported to be significantly enriched there. Relatively scarce in peripheral blood, disease-linked clones were CD8+.

Per the germline V gene, CDR1 is DFQATT and CDR2 is SNEGSKA (reference sequence). The CDR3 extends over 13 amino acids. Deletions cut 5 bases from V and 3 bases from J, with 14 bases between. TCRdb re-analysed the 5' RACE reads in MiXCR, keeping a single row per CDR3 protein. Among about 250,000 distinct CDR3 sequences listed, 32% were seen once. There are a few counts of this clonotype. The antigen remains undetermined. Sequenced input: blood, either unsorted or a sorted T cell fraction (not recorded which). The sequence was obtained from a male donor with ankylosing spondylitis or in good health (not recorded which). V usage is TRBV20-1 and J usage is TRBJ2-7, with a tentative D call TRBD1 (6 bases). This CDR3 reads CSAPGVGLYEQYF. CDR3 sequence (DNA): TGCAGTGCTCCAGGGGTGGGGCTCTACGAGCAGTACTTC.